The 2 T cell receptor beta chains given below trace back to one sample, sequenced in a study of blood T cell repertoires in COVID-19 (dated by TCRdb to about 2020). To prepare the library, the immunoSEQ multiplex PCR assay was applied. The table comes from immuneACCESS by way of TCRdb, which keeps in-frame sequences with V and J called. Part of the clones is missing from these tables; in studies checked, under half for an unresolved V gene and the rest for unknown reasons. Within this sample are 100,000 to 150,000 clones, with about 86% of them counted one time only. The top ten constitute roughly 2.3% of the sample. Specimen: PBMCs or T cells enriched from blood (not recorded which). The receptors here all came from a middle-aged man with acute COVID-19.

The chain has TRBV7-2 and TRBJ2-1, with 13 bases that match TRBD2. V dropped 5 bases and J dropped 2; count of bases not matched to a gene: 9. Germline V CDR1 and CDR2: SGHTA, FQGNSA. The CDR3 extends over 18 amino acids. The DNA for the CDR3 is TGTGCCAGCAGCCCCACTAGCGGGAGGGCCGAAGCCTACAATGAGCAGTTCTTC. This translates into CASSPTSGRAEAYNEQFF.

The chain employs TRBV2 and TRBJ2-7; 13 nucleotides agree with TRBD2. The junction had 5 bases not matched to a gene; V was cut back by 7 bases and J by 5 bases. CDR1 is SNHLY and CDR2 is FYNNEI in the germline V gene. The CDR3 sequence is 14 residues long. The CDR3 reads CASTTSGGADEQYF. CDR3 DNA: TGTGCCAGCACCACTAGCGGGGGGGCGGACGAGCAGTACTTC.